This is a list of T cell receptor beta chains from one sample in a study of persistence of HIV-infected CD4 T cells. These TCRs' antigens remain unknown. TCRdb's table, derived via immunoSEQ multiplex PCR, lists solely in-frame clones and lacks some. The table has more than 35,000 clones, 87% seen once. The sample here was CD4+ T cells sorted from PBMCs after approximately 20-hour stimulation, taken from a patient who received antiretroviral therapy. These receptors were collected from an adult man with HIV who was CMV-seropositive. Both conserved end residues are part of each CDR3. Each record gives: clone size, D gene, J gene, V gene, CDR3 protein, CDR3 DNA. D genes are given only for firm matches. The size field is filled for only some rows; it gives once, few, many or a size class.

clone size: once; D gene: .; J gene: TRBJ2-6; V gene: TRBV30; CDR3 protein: CAWSVGGNSGANVLTF; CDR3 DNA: TGTGCCTGGAGTGTGGGCGGAAACTCTGGGGCCAACGTCCTGACTTTC
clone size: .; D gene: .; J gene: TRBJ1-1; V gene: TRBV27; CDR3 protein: CASSLGYNTEAFF; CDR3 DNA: TGTGCCAGCAGTCTGGGGTATAACACTGAAGCTTTCTTT
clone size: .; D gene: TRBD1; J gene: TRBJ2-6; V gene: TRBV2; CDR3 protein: CASSLGQGKYSGANVLTF; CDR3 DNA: TGTGCCAGCAGCCTAGGACAGGGAAAATACTCTGGGGCCAACGTCCTGACTTTC
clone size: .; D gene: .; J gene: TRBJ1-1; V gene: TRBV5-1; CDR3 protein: CASSLGGGAGVTEAFF; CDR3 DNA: TGCGCCAGCAGCTTGGGGGGTGGGGCCGGGGTCACTGAAGCTTTCTTT
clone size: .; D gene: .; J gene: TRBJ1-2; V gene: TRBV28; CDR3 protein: CASSLSEWSYTF; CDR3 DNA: TGTGCCAGCAGTTTATCGGAGTGGAGCTACACCTTC
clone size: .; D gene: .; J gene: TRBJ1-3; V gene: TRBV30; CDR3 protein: CAWSSGNTIYF; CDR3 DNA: TGTGCCTGGAGCTCTGGAAACACCATATATTTT
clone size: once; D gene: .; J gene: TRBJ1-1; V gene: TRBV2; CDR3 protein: CASSSIRSRGDTEAFF; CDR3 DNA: TGTGCCAGCAGCTCGATCAGGTCCCGGGGAGATACTGAAGCTTTCTTT
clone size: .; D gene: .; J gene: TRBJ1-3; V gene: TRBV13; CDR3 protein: CASSLLSRGGGNTIYF; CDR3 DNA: TGTGCCAGCAGCTTATTATCCAGGGGCGGGGGAAACACCATATATTTT
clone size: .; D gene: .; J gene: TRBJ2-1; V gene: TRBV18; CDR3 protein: CASSPTRAGEQFF; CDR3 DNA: TGTGCCAGCTCACCAACCCGGGCTGGGGAGCAGTTCTTC
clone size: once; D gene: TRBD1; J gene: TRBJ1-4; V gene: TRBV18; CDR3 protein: CASSLDLGGEKLFF; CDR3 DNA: TGTGCCAGCTCACTAGATCTAGGGGGCGAAAAACTGTTTTTT
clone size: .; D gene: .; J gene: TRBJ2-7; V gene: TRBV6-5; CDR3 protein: CASSYSYIGQTYEQYF; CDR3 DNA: TGTGCCAGCAGTTACTCGTACATTGGCCAGACCTACGAGCAGTACTTC
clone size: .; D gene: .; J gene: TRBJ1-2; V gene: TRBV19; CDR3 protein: CASSNPRAFFGYTF; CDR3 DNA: TGTGCCAGTAGTAACCCGAGGGCCTTTTTTGGCTACACCTTC
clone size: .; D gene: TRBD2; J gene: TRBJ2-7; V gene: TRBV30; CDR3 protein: CAWRTSGGGNF; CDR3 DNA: TGTGCCTGGAGAACTAGCGGGGGGGGAAACTTC
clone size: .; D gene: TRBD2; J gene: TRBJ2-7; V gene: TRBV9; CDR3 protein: CASSVGTPTSGISYEQYF; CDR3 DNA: TGTGCCAGCAGCGTCGGGACTCCCACTAGCGGGATTTCCTACGAGCAGTACTTC
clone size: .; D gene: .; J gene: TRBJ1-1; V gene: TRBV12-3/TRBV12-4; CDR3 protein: CASSLAGGTEAFF; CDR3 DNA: TGTGCCAGCAGTTTAGCAGGGGGTACTGAAGCTTTCTTT
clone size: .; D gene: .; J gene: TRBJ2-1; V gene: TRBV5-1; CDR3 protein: CASRHGSSYNEQFF; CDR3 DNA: TGCGCCAGCCGCCACGGGAGCTCCTACAATGAGCAGTTCTTC
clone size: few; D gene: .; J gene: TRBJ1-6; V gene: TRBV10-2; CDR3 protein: CASSERKGAGDHSPLHF; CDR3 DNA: TGCGCCAGCAGTGAGCGGAAAGGAGCGGGGGACCATTCACCCCTCCACTTT
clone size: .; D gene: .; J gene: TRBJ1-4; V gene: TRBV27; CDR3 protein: CASSRRDVLNEKLFF; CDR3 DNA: TGTGCCAGCAGCAGGCGGGACGTCCTTAATGAAAAACTGTTTTTT
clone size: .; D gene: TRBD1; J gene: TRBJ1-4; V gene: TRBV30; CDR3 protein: CAWDAQGREKLFF; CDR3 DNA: TGTGCCTGGGATGCACAGGGGCGTGAAAAACTGTTTTTT
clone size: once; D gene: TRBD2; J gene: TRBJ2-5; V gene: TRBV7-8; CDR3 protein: CASSSSGGRETQYF; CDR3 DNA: TGTGCCAGCAGCTCTAGCGGGGGCCGGGAGACCCAGTACTTC
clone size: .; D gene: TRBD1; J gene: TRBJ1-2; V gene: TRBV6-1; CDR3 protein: CASSELGQGARYYGYTF; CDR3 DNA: TGTGCCAGCAGTGAACTGGGACAGGGGGCGCGGTACTATGGCTACACCTTC
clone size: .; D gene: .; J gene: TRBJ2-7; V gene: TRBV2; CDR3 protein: CASRTGSTYEQYF; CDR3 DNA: TGTGCCAGCAGGACCGGGTCTACCTACGAGCAGTACTTC
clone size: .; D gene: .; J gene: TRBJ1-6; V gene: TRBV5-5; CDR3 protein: CASSTEEAGPSPLHF; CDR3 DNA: TGTGCCAGCAGCACCGAGGAGGCAGGGCCTTCACCCCTCCACTTT
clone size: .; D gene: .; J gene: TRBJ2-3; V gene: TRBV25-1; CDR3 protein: CASSESGSGTSTDTQYF; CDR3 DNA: TGTGCCAGCAGTGAATCTGGTAGCGGAACTAGCACAGATACGCAGTATTTT
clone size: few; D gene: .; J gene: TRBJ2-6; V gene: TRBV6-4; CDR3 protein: CASSASVWGSAGGANVLTF; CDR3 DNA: TGTGCCAGCAGTGCCTCCGTATGGGGGAGCGCTGGTGGGGCCAACGTCCTGACTTTC
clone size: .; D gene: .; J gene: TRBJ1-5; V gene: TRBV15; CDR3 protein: CATSRGFGLGGQPQHF; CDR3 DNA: TGTGCCACCAGCAGAGGGTTTGGACTTGGGGGTCAGCCCCAGCATTTT
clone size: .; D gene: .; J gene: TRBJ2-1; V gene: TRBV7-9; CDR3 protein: CASSLAGQNEQFF; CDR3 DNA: TGTGCCAGCAGCTTAGCTGGGCAAAATGAGCAGTTCTTC
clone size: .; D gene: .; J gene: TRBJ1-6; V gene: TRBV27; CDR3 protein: CASSLQNSPLHF; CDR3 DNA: TGTGCCAGCAGTCTACAGAATTCACCCCTCCACTTT
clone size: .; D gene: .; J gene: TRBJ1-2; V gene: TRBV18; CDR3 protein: CASSPPLRGRDGYTF; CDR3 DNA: TGTGCCAGCTCACCACCGCTTAGAGGGCGGGATGGCTACACCTTC
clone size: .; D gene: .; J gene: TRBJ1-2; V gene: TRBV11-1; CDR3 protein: CASSLAGQTNYGYTF; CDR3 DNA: TGTGCCAGCAGCTTAGCTGGCCAGACTAACTATGGCTACACCTTC
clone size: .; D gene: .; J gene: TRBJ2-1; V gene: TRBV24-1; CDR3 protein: CATSDRGATYNEQFF; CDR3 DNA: TGTGCCACCAGTGATCGGGGGGCCACCTACAATGAGCAGTTCTTC
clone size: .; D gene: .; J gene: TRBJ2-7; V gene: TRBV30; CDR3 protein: CAWRRRDEQYF; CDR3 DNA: TGTGCCTGGAGGCGAAGGGACGAGCAGTACTTC
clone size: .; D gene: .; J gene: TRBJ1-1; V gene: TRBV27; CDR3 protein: CASSPRVNTEAFF; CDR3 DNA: TGTGCCAGCAGTCCTAGGGTCAACACTGAAGCTTTCTTT
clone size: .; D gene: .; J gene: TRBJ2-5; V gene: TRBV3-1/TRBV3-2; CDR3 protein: CASSQDSRTQYF; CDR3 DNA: TGTGCCAGCAGCCAAGATTCGCGGACCCAGTACTTC
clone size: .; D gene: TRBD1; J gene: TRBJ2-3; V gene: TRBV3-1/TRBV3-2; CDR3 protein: CASREQGAQADTQYF; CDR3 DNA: TGTGCCAGCAGGGAGCAGGGGGCGCAGGCAGATACGCAGTATTTT
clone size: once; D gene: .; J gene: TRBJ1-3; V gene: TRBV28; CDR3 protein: CASSSNPGLPSGNTIYF; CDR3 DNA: TGTGCCAGCAGTTCGAACCCGGGGTTACCTTCTGGAAACACCATATATTTT
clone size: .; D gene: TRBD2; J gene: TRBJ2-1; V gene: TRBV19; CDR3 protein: CASSIRGGGQSSYNEQFF; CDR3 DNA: TGTGCCAGTAGTATACGGGGCGGGGGGCAGAGCTCCTACAATGAGCAGTTCTTC
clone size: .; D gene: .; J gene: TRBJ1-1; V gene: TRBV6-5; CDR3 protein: CASSYSRRGTEAFF; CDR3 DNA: TGTGCCAGCAGTTACTCGCGAAGGGGGACTGAAGCTTTCTTT
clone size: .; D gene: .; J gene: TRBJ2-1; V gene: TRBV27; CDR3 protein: CASSPRQVYNEQFF; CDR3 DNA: TGTGCCAGCAGCCCGAGACAGGTATACAATGAGCAGTTCTTC
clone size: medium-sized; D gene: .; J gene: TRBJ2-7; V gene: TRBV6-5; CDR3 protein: CASSYSWQGGYEQYF; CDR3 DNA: TGTGCCAGCAGTTACTCGTGGCAGGGTGGTTACGAGCAGTACTTC
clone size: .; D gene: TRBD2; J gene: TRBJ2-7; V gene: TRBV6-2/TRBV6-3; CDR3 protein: CASSRPTSGSYEQYF; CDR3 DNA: TGTGCCAGCAGTCGACCGACTAGCGGGTCCTACGAGCAGTACTTC